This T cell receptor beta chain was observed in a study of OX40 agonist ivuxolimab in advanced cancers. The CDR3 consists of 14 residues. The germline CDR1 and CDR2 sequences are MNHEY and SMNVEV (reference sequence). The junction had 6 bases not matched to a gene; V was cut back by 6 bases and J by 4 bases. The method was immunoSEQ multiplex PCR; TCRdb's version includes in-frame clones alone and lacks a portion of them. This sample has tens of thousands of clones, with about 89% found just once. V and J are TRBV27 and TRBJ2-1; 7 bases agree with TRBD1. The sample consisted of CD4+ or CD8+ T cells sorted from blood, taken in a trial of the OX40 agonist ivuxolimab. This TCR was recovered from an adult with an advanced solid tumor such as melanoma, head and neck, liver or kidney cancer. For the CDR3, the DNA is TGTGCCAGCAGGACAGGGACCCATTACAATGAGCAGTTCTTC. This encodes CASRTGTHYNEQFF.